The T cell receptor beta chain described here comes from a study of monozygotic twins with inflammatory bowel disease. TCRdb processed the 5' RACE reads again and assigns one entry to each CDR3 protein, with no DNA. In total, the table holds some 440,000 distinct CDR3 sequences. Germline CDR1 is MNHNY and CDR2 is SVGAGI (reference sequence). CDR3 length equals 14 residues. The clonotype comes from a human donor with ulcerative colitis or Crohn's disease, or a healthy co-twin of an affected twin (not recorded which). The chain joins TRBV6-6 to TRBJ1-1; no DNA is available, so the TRBD1 call from TCRdb remains unchecked. The sequencing sample was made of blood. The CDR3 here is CASSPGGQDTEAFF.